The 27 T cell receptor beta chains reported below all come from one sample, sequenced in a study of cytomegalovirus exposure and HLA in healthy donors. The PCR employed 60 Vbeta primers together with 13 Jbeta primers. Some clones are missing from TCRdb's copy, which holds only in-frame ones; the method was immunoSEQ multiplex PCR. This sample has about 230,000 clones, with 77% found just once. Sequenced sample: PBMCs. These receptors were collected from a woman aged 55 to 70 in good health and CMV-seropositive.

The rearrangement joins TRBV19 to TRBJ1-2; a weak D match, TRBD1 (5 bases). Looked up from germline, CDR1 is LNHDA and CDR2 is SQIVND (reference sequence). Deletions cut 0 bases from V and 7 bases from J, with 12 bases between. The CDR3 spans 14 residues. The chain's CDR3 is CASSIDIQGSGYTF. The DNA of the CDR3 is TGTGCCAGTAGTATAGATATCCAGGGTTCTGGCTACACCTTC. The whole variable domain, remainder taken from reference TRBV19 and TRBJ1-2, is DGGITQSPKYLFRKEGQNVTLSCEQNLNHDAMYWYRQDPGQGLRLIYYSQIVNDFQKGDIAEGYSVSREKKESFPLTVTSAQKNPTAFYLCASSIDIQGSGYTFGSGTRLTVV.

The chain employs TRBV19 and TRBJ1-4; D may be TRBD1 (5 bases). Germline V CDR1 and CDR2: LNHDA, SQIVND (reference sequence). This CDR3 region has 15 residues. Trimming stripped 9 bases from V and 5 bases from J, with 19 bases between. CDR3 sequence: CASKYGDAGNEKLFF. The CDR3 DNA reads TGTGCCAGCAAATATGGGGACGCGGGGAATGAAAAACTGTTTTTT. The full variable domain, with the rest looked up from reference TRBV19 and TRBJ1-4, is DGGITQSPKYLFRKEGQNVTLSCEQNLNHDAMYWYRQDPGQGLRLIYYSQIVNDFQKGDIAEGYSVSREKKESFPLTVTSAQKNPTAFYLCASKYGDAGNEKLFFGSGTQLSVL.

This chain links TRBV6-1 with TRBJ2-1, with 8 bases aligning to TRBD1. CDR3 length: 15 residues. Germline values: CDR1 MNHNS, CDR2 SASEGT. Trimming at V came to 5 bases and at J to 10 bases, leaving 13 bases not matched to a gene. CDR3 region: CASSLETGAGLEQFF. In DNA form, the CDR3 reads TGTGCCAGCAGTCTAGAGACAGGGGCAGGGCTAGAGCAGTTCTTC.

The rearrangement joins TRBV6-6 to TRBJ1-4; D might be TRBD1 (5 bases). Trimming cost V 5 bases and J 2 bases, with 12 bases left between them. The CDR3 covers 15 residues. CDR1 is MNHNY, CDR2 SVGAGI, per germline (reference sequence). The CDR3 loop reads CASSGGAGTNEKLFF. The CDR3 bases are TGTGCCAGCAGTGGAGGGGCTGGGACTAATGAAAAACTGTTTTTT.

CDR3 amino acids: CTSSQDNRGNIQYF. CDR3 coding DNA: TGCACCAGCAGCCAAGATAACCGGGGGAACATTCAGTACTTC. This chain uses TRBV1 with TRBJ2-4; whether TRBD2, the table's D call, matches the DNA was not checked. TRBV1 is listed as a pseudogene. The CDR3 covers 14 residues.

The CDR3 spells CASSYLREFAGNTIYF. The DNA of the CDR3 is TGTGCCAGCAGTTACCTACGGGAGTTCGCTGGAAACACCATATATTTT. The V gene is TRBV6-6, the J gene TRBJ1-3; D call uncertain. V was pared by 2 bases and J by 2 bases, with 13 bases between. Germline V gives CDR1 MNHNY, CDR2 SVGAGI (reference sequence). This CDR3 region has 16 residues.

The chain couples TRBV2 to TRBJ1-2; no definite D call. Germline V gene lookup returns CDR1 SNHLY and CDR2 FYNNEI. V was pared by 6 bases and J by 4 bases, with 6 bases between. CDR3 length equals 11 residues. The CDR3 region is CASSPSYGYTF. CDR3 bases: TGTGCCAGCAGCCCGAGCTATGGCTACACCTTC.

The chain couples TRBV11-2 to TRBJ1-2; 8 bases align to TRBD1. CDR3 size: 13 residues. V was pared by 1 base and J by 7 bases, with 2 bases of the junction left unmatched. CDR1 and CDR2 (germline): SGHAT, FQNNGV. CDR3 amino acids: CASSLAGGGGYTF. The CDR3 nucleotides are TGTGCCAGCAGCTTAGCAGGGGGCGGTGGCTACACCTTC.

The J gene is TRBJ2-7, the V gene TRBV7-7; 7 positions match TRBD1. Trimming at V came to 4 bases and at J to 5 bases, leaving 5 bases not matched to a gene. Germline V lookup: CDR1 SSHAT, CDR2 FNYEAQ (reference sequence). There are 13 residues in the CDR3. The CDR3 reads CASSSTGIDEQYF. The CDR3 bases are TGTGCCAGCAGCTCGACAGGGATAGACGAGCAGTACTTC. The whole variable domain, remainder taken from reference TRBV7-7 and TRBJ2-7, is GAGVSQSPRYKVTKRGQDVTLRCDPISSHATLYWYQQALGQGPEFLTYFNYEAQPDKSGLPSDRFSAERPEGSISTLTIQRTEQRDSAMYRCASSSTGIDEQYFGPGTRLTVT.

The chain joins TRBV5-1 to TRBJ2-3, with 11 nucleotides matching TRBD2. Germline lookup yields CDR1 SGHRS and CDR2 YFSETQ. The CDR3 is made up of 16 amino acids. V gave up 4 bases and J gave up 2 bases; unmatched junction bases: 6. CDR3 loop: CASSQGTSGYTDTQYF. The CDR3 DNA sequence: TGCGCCAGCAGCCAAGGGACTAGCGGCTACACAGATACGCAGTATTTT.

The rearrangement joins TRBV7-3 to TRBJ1-1, with D unclear. CDR1 and CDR2 (germline): SGHTA, FQGTGA. V lost 2 bases and J lost 6, with 19 bases in between. The CDR3 covers 16 residues. The CDR3 DNA reads as TGTGCCAGCAGCTTACTAGAACCGGGTTTTCGGGCTGAAGCTTTCTTT. Translating it yields CASSLLEPGFRAEAFF. Full variable domain (outside the CDR3, taken from reference TRBV7-3 and TRBJ1-1): GAGVSQTPSNKVTEKGKYVELRCDPISGHTALYWYRQSLGQGPEFLIYFQGTGAADDSGLPNDRFFAVRPEGSVSTLKIQRTERGDSAVYLCASSLLEPGFRAEAFFGQGTRLTVV.

This clone has only a few counts. The CDR3: CASTSSGETQYF. The CDR3, as DNA: TGTGCCAGCACCTCGAGTGGGGAGACGCAGTACTTC. This sequence joins TRBV6-1 and TRBJ2-7, with a tentative D call TRBD2 (5 bases). This CDR3 is 12 amino acids long. Germline-derived CDR1 and CDR2 are MNHNS and SASEGT. V was shortened by 7 bases and J by 9 bases, with 16 bases between the two germline ends.

In the case of this clone: Other DNA sequences from this sample encode an identical CDR3 as well. This chain joins TRBV5-1 and TRBJ2-5; possible D gene TRBD1, 6 bases. This CDR3 comprises 13 residues. V was clipped by 0 bases and J by 5 bases, with 8 bases between them. Per germline, CDR1 SGHRS and CDR2 YFSETQ. CDR3 DNA: TGCGCCAGCAGCTTGGGGACAGAGGAGACCCAGTACTTC. This codes for CASSLGTEETQYF.

The chain joins TRBV7-2 to TRBJ1-5; 8 nucleotides agree with TRBD1. The CDR3 runs 13 residues. Looked up from germline, CDR1 is SGHTA and CDR2 is FQGNSA. J was trimmed by 7 bases and V by 5 bases; bases with no gene match: 4. The CDR3 region has the DNA TGTGCCAGCAGCGCACCAGGGGGCCAGCCCCAGCATTTT. Residues: CASSAPGGQPQHF.

This chain links TRBV5-1 with TRBJ1-2, with D hard to call. This CDR3 has 13 amino acids. CDR1 and CDR2 (germline): SGHRS, YFSETQ. V was shortened by 4 bases and J by 2 bases, with 9 bases between the two germline ends. For the CDR3, the DNA is TGCGCCAGCAGCGAGGGAAACAACTATGGCTACACCTTC. This sequence encodes CASSEGNNYGYTF.

The chain carries TRBV6-6 and TRBJ2-7; tentatively, D is TRBD1 (5 bases). V was trimmed by 3 bases and J by 3 bases, leaving 6 bases between them. Germline CDR1 MNHNY, CDR2 SVGAGI (reference sequence). The CDR3 is 12 amino acids. The CDR3: CASSYQGYEQYF. As DNA, the CDR3 is TGTGCCAGCAGTTATCAGGGCTACGAGCAGTACTTC.

The rearrangement uses TRBV5-1 and TRBJ1-2, with a weak D call TRBD1 (6 bases). Trimming stripped 4 bases from V and 2 bases from J, with 12 bases between. Germline lookup yields CDR1 SGHRS and CDR2 YFSETQ. There are 14 residues in the CDR3. CDR3 bases: TGCGCCAGCAGCGCTAACAGGGAGAACTATGGCTACACCTTC. Translation gives CASSANRENYGYTF.

The count of this clone is one. CDR3 bases: TGTGCCAGCACAGGGACAGACCAAGAGACCCAGTACTTC. Translation: CASTGTDQETQYF. The chain joins TRBV6-5 to TRBJ2-5, with 7 bases fitting TRBD1. The junction had 2 bases not matched to a gene; V was cut back by 7 bases and J by 0 bases. The germline gives CDR1 MNHEY, CDR2 SVGAGI. There are 13 residues in the CDR3.

The rearrangement joins TRBV6-5 to TRBJ1-4, with 7 bases aligning to TRBD1. Germline-derived CDR1 and CDR2 are MNHEY and SVGAGI. The CDR3 spans 15 residues. Losses at the gene ends were 6 bases for V and 7 bases for J; bases not matched to a gene: 11. CDR3 sequence (DNA): TGTGCCAGCAGCCGTTCGGGACAGCAACTTGAAAAACTGTTTTTT. Its protein is CASSRSGQQLEKLFF.

In regard to this clone: At the DNA level, this CDR3 is encoded by other sequences in the same sample as well. The V and J genes are TRBV30 and TRBJ1-4, with 9 bases matching TRBD1. With 2 bases clipped from V and 8 bases from J, the junction kept 6 bases outside the gene matches. The CDR3 spans 14 residues. Looked up from germline, CDR1 is GTSNPN and CDR2 is SVGIG (reference sequence). CDR3 loop: CAWSIQGAGEKLFF. DNA for the CDR3: TGTGCCTGGAGTATACAGGGGGCAGGAGAAAAACTGTTTTTT.

This chain uses TRBV25-1 with TRBJ1-2; D might be TRBD1 (5 bases). The ends were cut back, 5 bases at V and 5 bases at J, with 15 bases in the middle. The length of the CDR3 is 14 residues. Germline values: CDR1 MGHDK, CDR2 SYGVNS. CDR3 loop: CASSIYSQGYGYTF. The CDR3 DNA reads as TGTGCCAGCAGTATTTACAGCCAGGGATATGGCTACACCTTC.

The chain combines TRBV28 with TRBJ1-2; 8 bases match TRBD1. The ends lost 6 bases at V and 4 bases at J; junction bases unmatched: 4. This CDR3 has 13 residues. Germline V gives CDR1 MDHEN, CDR2 SYDVKM. In DNA, the CDR3 is TGTGCCAGCAGAACGGACAGGGTCTATGGCTACACCTTC. This codes for CASRTDRVYGYTF.

The V call is TRBV28, the J call TRBJ1-2; D gene ambiguous. CDR1 MDHEN and CDR2 SYDVKM come from the germline V gene. Trimming shortened V by 2 bases and J by 5 bases, and 15 bases separated the two germline ends. CDR3 length: 15 amino acids. The CDR3 loop reads CASSLNPDISYGYTF. For the CDR3, the DNA is TGTGCCAGCAGTTTAAACCCCGACATTTCTTATGGCTACACCTTC.

The V gene is TRBV5-1, the J gene TRBJ1-1; no firm D call. V was shortened by 4 bases and J by 1 base, with 11 bases between the two germline ends. This CDR3 contains 14 residues. Germline assignment: CDR1 SGHRS and CDR2 YFSETQ. CDR3 loop: CASSKEPSNTEAFF. CDR3 bases: TGCGCCAGCAGCAAGGAGCCCTCGAACACTGAAGCTTTCTTT.

This clone came up once. This chain joins TRBV7-2 and TRBJ1-2; tentatively, D is TRBD1 (6 bases). Trimming took off 5 bases at V and 2 bases at J, with 12 bases between the two ends. The CDR3 sequence is 14 residues long. Per the germline V gene, CDR1 is SGHTA and CDR2 is FQGNSA. The CDR3 DNA follows: TGTGCCAGCAGCCCTATGACAGGCAACTATGGCTACACCTTC. Translating it yields CASSPMTGNYGYTF.

The chain has TRBV4-1 and TRBJ2-1; the D gene is possibly TRBD1 (6 bases). V shed 1 base and J shed 0 bases, with 10 bases lying between them. The CDR3 covers 16 residues. Germline CDR1 reads MGHRA; CDR2 reads YSYEKL. In DNA, the CDR3 is TGCGCCAGCAGCCAAGGGTTGGACAGCTCCTACAATGAGCAGTTCTTC. This codes for CASSQGLDSSYNEQFF.

This chain connects TRBV9 to TRBJ2-3, with TRBD2 identical over 8 bases. Germline V gene sequence: CDR1 SGDLS, CDR2 YYNGEE. The CDR3 sequence is 15 residues long. J was trimmed by 3 bases and V by 4 bases; bases with no gene match: 7. The DNA of the CDR3 is TGTGCCAGCAGCCGAAGCGGGAGTATAACAGATACGCAGTATTTT. This translates into CASSRSGSITDTQYF.